A selection of T cell receptor beta chains follows, all from one sample in a study of PD-L1 blockade in urothelial cancer. The data were produced by immunoSEQ multiplex PCR, yet TCRdb's version contains in-frame clones alone and is incomplete. This table holds roughly 120,000 clones, around 88% found once. The sample in question was PBMCs, obtained around atezolizumab (anti-PD-L1) treatment. The receptor source for this set is a man aged 55 to 70 with urothelial cancer. Both conserved end residues are part of each CDR3. The D gene is left open where the match is weak. Only part of the rows carry a size: once, few, many, or a class if the clone is expanded.

CDR3 length	J gene	D gene	V gene	clone size	CDR3 protein	CDR3 DNA
17	TRBJ2-2	-	TRBV9	-	CASSVGGGASRTGELFF	TGTGCCAGCAGCGTGGGAGGGGGGGCGTCGAGGACCGGGGAGCTGTTTTTT
15	TRBJ2-5	-	TRBV7-7	-	CASSSTQGFGETQYF	TGTGCCAGCAGCTCCACCCAGGGGTTCGGGGAGACCCAGTACTTC
15	TRBJ2-2	-	TRBV6-4	-	CASRRLAGEGGELFF	TGTGCCAGCAGACGACTGGCGGGCGAGGGCGGGGAGCTGTTTTTT
14	TRBJ2-7	-	TRBV7-8	once	CASSPSHSSFEQYF	TGTGCCAGCAGCCCGTCCCACTCTAGCTTCGAGCAGTACTTC
14	TRBJ2-7	TRBD2	TRBV27	-	CASSPWTSGDEQYF	TGTGCCAGCAGTCCCTGGACTAGCGGGGACGAGCAGTACTTC
16	TRBJ2-2	TRBD2	TRBV9	-	CASSVVAGGSTGELFF	TGTGCCAGCAGCGTAGTAGCGGGAGGAAGTACCGGGGAGCTGTTTTTT
15	TRBJ2-7	TRBD1	TRBV19	-	CASSMSSDRVREQYF	TGTGCCAGTAGTATGTCCTCGGACAGGGTGCGGGAGCAGTACTTC
12	TRBJ2-5	-	TRBV5-1	-	CASRQGGETQYF	TGCGCCAGCAGACAGGGTGGGGAGACCCAGTACTTC
13	TRBJ2-5	-	TRBV7-7	-	CASSSEIQGTQYF	TGTGCCAGCAGCTCGGAAATACAGGGGACCCAGTACTTC
13	TRBJ2-3	TRBD1	TRBV6-4	-	CASRRDRTDTQYF	TGTGCCAGCAGACGGGACAGGACAGATACGCAGTATTTT
15	TRBJ1-2	TRBD1	TRBV6-1	-	CASSTEGQGVRGYTF	TGTGCCAGCAGTACCGAGGGACAGGGGGTACGTGGCTACACCTTC
16	TRBJ1-6	TRBD1	TRBV5-4	once	CASSPRDRGLNSPLHF	TGTGCCAGCAGCCCTCGCGACAGGGGGCTTAATTCACCCCTCCACTTT
15	TRBJ1-1	-	TRBV6-1	-	CASGVRGAFNTEAFF	TGTGCCAGCGGGGTACGTGGGGCTTTCAACACTGAAGCTTTCTTT
12	TRBJ1-2	-	TRBV6-1	few	CAGEGGNYGYTF	TGTGCCGGGGAGGGAGGGAACTATGGCTACACCTTC
13	TRBJ2-6	-	TRBV2	once	CASSSLGANVLTF	TGTGCCAGCAGTTCACTGGGGGCCAACGTCCTGACTTTC
13	TRBJ1-5	-	TRBV28	-	CASSFDKHQPQHF	TGTGCCAGCAGTTTCGACAAACATCAGCCCCAGCATTTT